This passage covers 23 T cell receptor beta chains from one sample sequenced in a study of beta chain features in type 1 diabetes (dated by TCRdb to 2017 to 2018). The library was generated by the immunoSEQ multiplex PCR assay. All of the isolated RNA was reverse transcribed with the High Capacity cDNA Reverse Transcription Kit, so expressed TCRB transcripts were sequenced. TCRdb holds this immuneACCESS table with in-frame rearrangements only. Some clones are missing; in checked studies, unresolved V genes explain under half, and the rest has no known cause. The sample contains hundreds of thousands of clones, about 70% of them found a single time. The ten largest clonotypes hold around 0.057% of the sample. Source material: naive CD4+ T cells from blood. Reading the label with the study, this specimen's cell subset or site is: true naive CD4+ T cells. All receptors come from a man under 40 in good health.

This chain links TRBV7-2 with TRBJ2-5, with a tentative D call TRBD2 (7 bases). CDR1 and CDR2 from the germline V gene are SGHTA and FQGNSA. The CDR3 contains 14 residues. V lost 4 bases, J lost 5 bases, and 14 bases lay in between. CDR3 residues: CASSSRRGGETQYF. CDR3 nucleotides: TGTGCCAGCAGCTCCCGTAGGGGGGGCGAGACCCAGTACTTC.

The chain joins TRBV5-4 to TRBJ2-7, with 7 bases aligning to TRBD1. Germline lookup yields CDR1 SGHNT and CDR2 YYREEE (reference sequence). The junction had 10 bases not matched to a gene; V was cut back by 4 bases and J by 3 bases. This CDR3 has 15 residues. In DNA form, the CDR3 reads TGTGCCAGCAGCCCTGACAGGGCCAGTTTCTACGAGCAGTACTTC. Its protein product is CASSPDRASFYEQYF. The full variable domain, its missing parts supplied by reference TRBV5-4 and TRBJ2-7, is ETGVTQSPTHLIKTRGQQVTLRCSSQSGHNTVSWYQQALGQGPQFIFQYYREEENGRGNFPPRFSGLQFPNYSSELNVNALELDDSALYLCASSPDRASFYEQYFGPGTRLTVT.

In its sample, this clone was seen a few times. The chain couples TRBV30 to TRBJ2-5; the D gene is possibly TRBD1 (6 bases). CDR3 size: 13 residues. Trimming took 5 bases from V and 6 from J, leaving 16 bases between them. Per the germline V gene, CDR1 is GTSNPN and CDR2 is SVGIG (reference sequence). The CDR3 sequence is CAWVQGNVQTQYF. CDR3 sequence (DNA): TGTGCCTGGGTACAGGGAAATGTACAGACCCAGTACTTC. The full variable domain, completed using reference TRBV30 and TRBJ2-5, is SQTIHQWPATLVQPVGSPLSLECTVEGTSNPNLYWYRQAAGRGLQLLFYSVGIGQISSEVPQNLSASRPQDRQFILSSKKLLLSDSGFYLCAWVQGNVQTQYFGPGTRLLVL.

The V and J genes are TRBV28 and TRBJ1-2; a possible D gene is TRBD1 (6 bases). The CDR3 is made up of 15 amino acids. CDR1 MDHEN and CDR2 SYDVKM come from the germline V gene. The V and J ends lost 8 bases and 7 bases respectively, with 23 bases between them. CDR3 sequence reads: CASGDPAVGDIGYTF. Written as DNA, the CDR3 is TGTGCCAGCGGAGACCCGGCGGTTGGGGACATTGGCTACACCTTC.

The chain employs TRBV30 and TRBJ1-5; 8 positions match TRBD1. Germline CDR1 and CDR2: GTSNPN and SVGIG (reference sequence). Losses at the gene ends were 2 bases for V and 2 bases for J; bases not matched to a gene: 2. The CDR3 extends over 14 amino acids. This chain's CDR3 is CAWSTDRGNQPQHF. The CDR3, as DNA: TGTGCCTGGAGTACGGACAGGGGCAATCAGCCCCAGCATTTT. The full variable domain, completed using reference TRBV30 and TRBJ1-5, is SQTIHQWPATLVQPVGSPLSLECTVEGTSNPNLYWYRQAAGRGLQLLFYSVGIGQISSEVPQNLSASRPQDRQFILSSKKLLLSDSGFYLCAWSTDRGNQPQHFGDGTRLSIL.

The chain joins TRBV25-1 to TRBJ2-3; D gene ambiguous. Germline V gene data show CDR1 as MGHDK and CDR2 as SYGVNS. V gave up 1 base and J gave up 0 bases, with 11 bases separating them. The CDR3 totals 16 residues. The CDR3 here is CASSEFGRASTDTQYF. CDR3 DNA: TGTGCCAGCAGTGAATTTGGACGGGCTAGCACAGATACGCAGTATTTT.

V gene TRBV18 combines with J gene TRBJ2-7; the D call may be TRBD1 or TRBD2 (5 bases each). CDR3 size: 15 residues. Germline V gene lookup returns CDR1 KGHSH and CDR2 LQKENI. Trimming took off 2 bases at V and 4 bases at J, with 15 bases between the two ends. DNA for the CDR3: TGTGCCAGCTCACCAGGACATGTTCGACTATACGAGCAGTACTTC. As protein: CASSPGHVRLYEQYF.

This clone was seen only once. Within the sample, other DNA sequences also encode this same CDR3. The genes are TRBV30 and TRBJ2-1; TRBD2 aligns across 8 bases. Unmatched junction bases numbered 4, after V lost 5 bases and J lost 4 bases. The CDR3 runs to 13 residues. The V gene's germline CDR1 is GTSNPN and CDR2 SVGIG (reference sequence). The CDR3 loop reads CAWSAGAYNEQFF. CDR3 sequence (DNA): TGTGCCTGGTCAGCGGGGGCTTACAATGAGCAGTTCTTC. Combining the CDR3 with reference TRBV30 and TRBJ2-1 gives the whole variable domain SQTIHQWPATLVQPVGSPLSLECTVEGTSNPNLYWYRQAAGRGLQLLFYSVGIGQISSEVPQNLSASRPQDRQFILSSKKLLLSDSGFYLCAWSAGAYNEQFFGPGTRLTVL.

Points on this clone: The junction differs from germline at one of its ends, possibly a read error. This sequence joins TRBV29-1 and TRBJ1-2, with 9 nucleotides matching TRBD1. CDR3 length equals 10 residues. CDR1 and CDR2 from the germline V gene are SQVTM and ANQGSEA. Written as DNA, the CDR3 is TGCAGCGCCGGGACAGGGCTACCTATCTTC. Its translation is CSAGTGLPIF.

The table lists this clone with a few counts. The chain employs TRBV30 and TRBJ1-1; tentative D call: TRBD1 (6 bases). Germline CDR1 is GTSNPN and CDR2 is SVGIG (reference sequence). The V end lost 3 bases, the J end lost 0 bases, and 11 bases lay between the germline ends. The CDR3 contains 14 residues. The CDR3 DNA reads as TGTGCCTGGAGAATACAGGGTCTGAACACTGAAGCTTTCTTT. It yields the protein CAWRIQGLNTEAFF.

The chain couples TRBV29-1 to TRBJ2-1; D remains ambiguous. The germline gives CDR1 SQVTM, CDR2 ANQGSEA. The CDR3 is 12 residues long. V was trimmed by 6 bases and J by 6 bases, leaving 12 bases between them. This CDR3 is CSVSSRSNEQFF. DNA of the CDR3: TGCAGCGTCAGCTCCAGGTCCAATGAGCAGTTCTTC.

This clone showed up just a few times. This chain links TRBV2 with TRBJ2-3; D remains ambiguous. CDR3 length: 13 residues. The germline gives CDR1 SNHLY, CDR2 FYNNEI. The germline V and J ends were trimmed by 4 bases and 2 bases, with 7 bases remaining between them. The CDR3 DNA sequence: TGTGCCAGCAGTGGGGTGATCACAGATACGCAGTATTTT. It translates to CASSGVITDTQYF.

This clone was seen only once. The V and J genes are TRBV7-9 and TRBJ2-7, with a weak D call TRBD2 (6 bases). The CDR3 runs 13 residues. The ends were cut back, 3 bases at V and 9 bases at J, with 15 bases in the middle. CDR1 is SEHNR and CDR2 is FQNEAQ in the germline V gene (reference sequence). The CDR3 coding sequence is TGTGCCAGCAGCTTGGGGACGGGAGAAGTGCAGTACTTC. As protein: CASSLGTGEVQYF.

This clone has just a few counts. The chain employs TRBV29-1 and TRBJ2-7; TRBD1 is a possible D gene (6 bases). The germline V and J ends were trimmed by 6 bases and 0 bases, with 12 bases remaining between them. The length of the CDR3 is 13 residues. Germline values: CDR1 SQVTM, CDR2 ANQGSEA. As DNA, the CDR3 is TGCAGCGTCCGGGACATCAGCTCCTACGAGCAGTACTTC. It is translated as CSVRDISSYEQYF.

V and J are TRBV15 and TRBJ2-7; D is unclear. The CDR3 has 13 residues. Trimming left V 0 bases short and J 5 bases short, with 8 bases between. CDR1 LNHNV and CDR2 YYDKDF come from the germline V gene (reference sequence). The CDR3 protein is CATSRDLTDEQYF. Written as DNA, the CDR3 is TGTGCCACCAGCAGAGATTTGACCGACGAGCAGTACTTC.

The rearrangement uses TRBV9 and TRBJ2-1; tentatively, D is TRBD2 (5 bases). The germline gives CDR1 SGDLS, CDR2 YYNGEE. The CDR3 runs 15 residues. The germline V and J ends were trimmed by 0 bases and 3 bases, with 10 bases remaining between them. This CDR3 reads CASSVGEINYNEQFF. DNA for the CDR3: TGTGCCAGCAGCGTAGGGGAGATAAACTACAATGAGCAGTTCTTC.

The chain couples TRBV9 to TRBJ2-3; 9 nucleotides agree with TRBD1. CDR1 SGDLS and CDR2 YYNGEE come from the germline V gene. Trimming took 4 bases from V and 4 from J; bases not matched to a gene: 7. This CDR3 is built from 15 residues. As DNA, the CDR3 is TGTGCCAGCAGCCCAATGGACAGGGGCCCAGATACGCAGTATTTT. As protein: CASSPMDRGPDTQYF.

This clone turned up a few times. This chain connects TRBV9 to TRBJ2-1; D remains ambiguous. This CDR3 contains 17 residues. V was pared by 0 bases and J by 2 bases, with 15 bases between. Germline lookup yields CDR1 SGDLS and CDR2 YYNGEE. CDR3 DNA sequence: TGTGCCAGCAGCGTAGAAGGCCCAACAGCCACCTACAATGAGCAGTTCTTC. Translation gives CASSVEGPTATYNEQFF. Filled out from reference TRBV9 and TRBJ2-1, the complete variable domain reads DSGVTQTPKHLITATGQRVTLRCSPRSGDLSVYWYQQSLDQGLQFLIQYYNGEERAKGNILERFSAQQFPDLHSELNLSSLELGDSALYFCASSVEGPTATYNEQFFGPGTRLTVL.

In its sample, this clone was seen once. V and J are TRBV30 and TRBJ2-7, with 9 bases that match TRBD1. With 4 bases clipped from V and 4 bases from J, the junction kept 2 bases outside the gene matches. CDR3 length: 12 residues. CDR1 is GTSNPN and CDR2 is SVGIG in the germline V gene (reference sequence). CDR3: CAWKGTGYEQYF. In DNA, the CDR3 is TGTGCCTGGAAAGGGACAGGGTACGAGCAGTACTTC.

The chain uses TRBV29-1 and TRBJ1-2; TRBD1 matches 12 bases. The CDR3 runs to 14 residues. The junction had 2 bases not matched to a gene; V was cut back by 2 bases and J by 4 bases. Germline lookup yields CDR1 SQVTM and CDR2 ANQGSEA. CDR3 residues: CSVERGQGAYGYTF. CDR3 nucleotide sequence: TGCAGCGTTGAAAGGGGACAGGGGGCCTATGGCTACACCTTC. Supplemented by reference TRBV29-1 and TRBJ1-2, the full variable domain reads SAVISQKPSRDICQRGTSLTIQCQVDSQVTMMFWYRQQPGQSLTLIATANQGSEATYESGFVIDKFPISRPNLTFSTLTVSNMSPEDSSIYLCSVERGQGAYGYTFGSGTRLTVV.

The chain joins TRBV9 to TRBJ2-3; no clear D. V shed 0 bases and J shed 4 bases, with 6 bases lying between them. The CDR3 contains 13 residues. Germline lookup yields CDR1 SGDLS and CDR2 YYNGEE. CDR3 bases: TGTGCCAGCAGCGTAGGGCGCGCAGATACGCAGTATTTT. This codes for CASSVGRADTQYF.

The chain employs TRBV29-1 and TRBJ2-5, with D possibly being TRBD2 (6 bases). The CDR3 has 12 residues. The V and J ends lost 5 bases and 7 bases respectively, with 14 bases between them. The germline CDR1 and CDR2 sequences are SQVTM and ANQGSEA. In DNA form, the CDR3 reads TGCAGCGTTTCGGACTACTCTACGACCCAGTACTTC. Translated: CSVSDYSTTQYF. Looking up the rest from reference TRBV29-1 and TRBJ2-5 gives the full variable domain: SAVISQKPSRDICQRGTSLTIQCQVDSQVTMMFWYRQQPGQSLTLIATANQGSEATYESGFVIDKFPISRPNLTFSTLTVSNMSPEDSSIYLCSVSDYSTTQYFGPGTRLLVL.

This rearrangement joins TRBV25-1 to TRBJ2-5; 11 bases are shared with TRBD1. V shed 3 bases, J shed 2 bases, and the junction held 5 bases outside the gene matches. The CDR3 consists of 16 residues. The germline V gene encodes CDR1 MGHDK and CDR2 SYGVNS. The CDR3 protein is CASSDTWDRGQETQYF. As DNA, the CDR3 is TGTGCCAGCAGTGATACGTGGGACAGGGGGCAAGAGACCCAGTACTTC. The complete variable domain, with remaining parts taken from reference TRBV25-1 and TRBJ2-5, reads EADIYQTPRYLVIGTGKKITLECSQTMGHDKMYWYQQDPGMELHLIHYSYGVNSTEKGDLSSESTVSRIRTEHFPLTLESARPSHTSQYLCASSDTWDRGQETQYFGPGTRLLVL.